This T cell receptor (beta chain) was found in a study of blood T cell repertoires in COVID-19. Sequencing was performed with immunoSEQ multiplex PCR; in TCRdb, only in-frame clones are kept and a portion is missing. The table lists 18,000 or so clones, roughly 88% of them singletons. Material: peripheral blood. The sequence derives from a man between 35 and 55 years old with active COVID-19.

The CDR3 bases are TGCGCCAGCAGCCAAGGGACTAGCGGGAGGGCAGAGACCCAGTACTTC. Translation gives CASSQGTSGRAETQYF. J is TRBJ2-5 and V is TRBV4-1; 15 bases align to TRBD2. Germline loops: CDR1 MGHRA, CDR2 YSYEKL. CDR3 length: 16 residues. V was clipped by 1 base and J by 4 bases; unmatched bases: 1.